This entry lists 17 T cell receptor beta chains sequenced from one sample in a study of cytomegalovirus exposure and HLA in healthy donors. The PCR was carried out with 60 Vbeta primers and 13 Jbeta primers. Sequencing used immunoSEQ multiplex PCR; TCRdb keeps in-frame clones, though not all of them. The sample lists 140,000 to 150,000 clones; roughly two thirds were seen once. Sample: PBMCs. These receptors all come from a male donor in good health and CMV-seronegative.

The genes are TRBV6-5 and TRBJ2-3; 7 bases map to TRBD1. The CDR3 is 15 amino acids. CDR1 and CDR2 from the germline V gene are MNHEY and SVGAGI. V dropped 6 bases and J dropped 8; count of bases not matched to a gene: 14. The CDR3 spells CASSLSGDRASTQYF. Written as DNA, the CDR3 is TGTGCCAGCAGCCTATCTGGAGACAGGGCATCTACGCAGTATTTT.

V gene TRBV6-1 combines with J gene TRBJ2-7; 9 bases fit TRBD1. The CDR3 is made up of 18 amino acids. After removal of 2 bases from V and 4 bases from J, the junction contained 15 bases not matched to a gene. In germline, CDR1 is MNHNS, CDR2 SASEGT. The CDR3: CASSEYGTGTFYRYEQYF. The DNA for the CDR3 is TGTGCCAGCAGTGAATATGGGACAGGGACTTTTTATCGGTACGAGCAGTACTTC.

Only one count was recorded for this clone. V usage is TRBV4-1 and J usage is TRBJ2-1, with D perhaps matching TRBD2 (6 bases). The germline V gene has CDR1 MGHRA and CDR2 YSYEKL. This CDR3 has 16 amino acids. V was clipped by 1 base and J by 0 bases, with 10 bases between them. CDR3 sequence: CASSQGVGSSYNEQFF. In DNA, the CDR3 is TGCGCCAGCAGCCAAGGGGTCGGGAGCTCCTACAATGAGCAGTTCTTC.

This clone has only one observation. The gene calls are TRBV30 and TRBJ2-3, with 9 bases fitting TRBD2. The CDR3 loop spans 13 amino acids. Germline V gives CDR1 GTSNPN, CDR2 SVGIG (reference sequence). V shed 4 bases, J shed 3 bases, and the junction held 2 bases outside the gene matches. The CDR3 coding sequence is TGTGCCTGGACTAGCGGGGTAACAGATACGCAGTATTTT. Encoded protein: CAWTSGVTDTQYF.

V usage is TRBV5-1 and J usage is TRBJ2-1, with D perhaps TRBD2 (5 bases). Trimming cost V 3 bases and J 5 bases, with 18 bases left between them. The CDR3 covers 16 residues. Germline CDR1 reads SGHRS; CDR2 reads YFSETQ. DNA of the CDR3: TGCGCCAGCAGCTCGATGAGGCGGGCTGAACACAATGAGCAGTTCTTC. It is translated as CASSSMRRAEHNEQFF.

V usage is TRBV30 and J usage is TRBJ1-4, with D possibly matching TRBD1 (6 bases). This CDR3 region has 13 residues. CDR1 and CDR2 (germline): GTSNPN, SVGIG (reference sequence). V lost 2 bases and J lost 4, with 8 bases in between. The DNA of the CDR3 is TGTGCCTGGAGTCAGGGGAATAATGAAAAACTGTTTTTT. It specifies CAWSQGNNEKLFF. The full variable domain, in which reference TRBV30 and TRBJ1-4 provide the parts outside the CDR3, is SQTIHQWPATLVQPVGSPLSLECTVEGTSNPNLYWYRQAAGRGLQLLFYSVGIGQISSEVPQNLSASRPQDRQFILSSKKLLLSDSGFYLCAWSQGNNEKLFFGSGTQLSVL.

In this sample, this clone turned up a few times. This chain's CDR3 is CASSLWSGTSYNEQFF. In DNA, the CDR3 is TGTGCCAGCAGCTTATGGTCGGGTACGTCCTACAATGAGCAGTTCTTC. The V and J genes are TRBV7-3 and TRBJ2-1; D unclear. Trimming shortened V by 2 bases and J by 1 base, and 12 bases separated the two germline ends. CDR1 and CDR2 (germline): SGHTA, FQGTGA. The CDR3 length is 16 residues.

The J gene is TRBJ2-5, the V gene TRBV25-1, with 7 bases fitting TRBD1. The end of the DNA aligns better with TRBJ2-7, so the J call may be wrong. Germline V lookup: CDR1 MGHDK, CDR2 SYGVNS. The CDR3 extends over 14 amino acids. CDR3 loop: CASSVTGATYEQYF. Written as DNA, the CDR3 is TGTGCCAGCAGTGTAACAGGGGCTACCTACGAGCAGTACTTC.

V gene TRBV2 combines with J gene TRBJ2-3; 7 bases are a match to TRBD1. J lost 0 bases, V lost 9 bases, and 6 bases had no gene match. CDR3 size: 14 residues. From germline, CDR1 is SNHLY and CDR2 FYNNEI. Written as DNA, the CDR3 is TGTGCCAGACAGGGGTCCCTGAGCACAGATACGCAGTATTTT. This codes for CARQGSLSTDTQYF.

This clone occurred a few times. V gene TRBV9 combines with J gene TRBJ1-4; 12 bases agree with TRBD1. This CDR3 spans 16 amino acids. Germline lookup yields CDR1 SGDLS and CDR2 YYNGEE. After removal of 7 bases from V and 8 bases from J, the junction contained 12 bases not matched to a gene. The CDR3 DNA reads as TGTGCCAGCTCACCGGGACAGGGGGCGCGTCAGGAAAAACTGTTTTTT. Protein product: CASSPGQGARQEKLFF.

This CDR3 is CASSLAAGGSYEQYF. The CDR3 DNA sequence: TGTGCCAGCAGCTTAGCAGCGGGGGGGTCCTACGAGCAGTACTTC. This chain connects TRBV7-9 to TRBJ2-7, with 10 bases matching TRBD2. The germline V gene encodes CDR1 SEHNR and CDR2 FQNEAQ (reference sequence). The CDR3 has 15 amino acids. Unmatched junction bases numbered 0, after V lost 0 bases and J lost 1 base.

The J gene is TRBJ2-1, the V gene TRBV19, with 11 nucleotides matching TRBD2. The CDR3 length is 16 residues. V lost 7 bases, J lost 7 bases, and 12 bases stayed unmatched. In germline, CDR1 is LNHDA, CDR2 SQIVND (reference sequence). CDR3 sequence (DNA): TGTGCCAGTACCCTTGGTTTAGCGGGGGGGCAGAATGAGCAGTTCTTC. Translating gives CASTLGLAGGQNEQFF.

This clone was counted between two and nine times. The rearrangement links TRBV10-2 to TRBJ2-5, with TRBD2 identical over 7 bases. Per germline, CDR1 WSHSY and CDR2 SAAADI. After removal of 0 bases from V and 9 bases from J, the junction contained 7 bases not matched to a gene. The CDR3 is 14 residues long. CDR3 residues: CASSESTRGGAQYF. CDR3 in DNA: TGCGCCAGCAGTGAGTCGACTCGTGGGGGGGCCCAGTACTTC.

This chain connects TRBV30 to TRBJ1-2; D is unclear. V dropped 2 bases and J dropped 14 bases, with 15 bases sitting between them. The CDR3 totals 11 residues. Germline CDR1 reads GTSNPN; CDR2 reads SVGIG (reference sequence). Here the CDR3 DNA reads TGTGCCTGGAGTCCAGACCCGGGAGCTACCTTC. It specifies CAWSPDPGATF.

This chain uses TRBV12-2 with TRBJ1-2; TRBD1, the D gene given by the table, was not confirmed from the DNA. TRBV12-2 is a pseudogene. The CDR3 sequence is 15 residues long. The CDR3 loop reads CASRLALGRLYGYTF. The DNA for the CDR3 is TGTGCAAGTCGCTTAGCGTTAGGCAGGCTTTATGGCTACACCTTC.

The V and J genes are TRBV7-9 and TRBJ1-2; D unresolved. The CDR3 totals 15 residues. Deletions cut 1 base from V and 2 bases from J, with 11 bases between. Per germline, CDR1 SEHNR and CDR2 FQNEAQ (reference sequence). CDR3 nucleotides: TGTGCCAGCAGCTTAGTGCTCCCTAACAACTATGGCTACACCTTC. Its translation: CASSLVLPNNYGYTF.

The chain joins TRBV10-3 to TRBJ2-1; 10 nucleotides line up with TRBD1. The trim removed 11 bases at V and 0 bases at J, leaving 4 bases unmatched. This CDR3 has 14 amino acids. Looked up from germline, CDR1 is ENHRY and CDR2 is SYGVKD. In DNA, the CDR3 is TGTGCCGCCCGGGACAGGGGCTCCTACAATGAGCAGTTCTTC. It codes for CAARDRGSYNEQFF.